Listed below are T cell receptor beta chains from one sample, sequenced in a study of control samples from healthy donors and cancer patients. The protocol was immunoSEQ multiplex PCR, while the TCRdb copy is restricted to in-frame clones and leaves out a portion. The repertoire holds under 200,000 clones, with 90% to 95% as singletons. Specimen: blood. The receptors derive from a woman in her twenties or thirties in good health. Each CDR3 is given without its conserved first and last residue.

J gene,V gene,CDR3 protein
TRBJ2-5,TRBV15,ATSRDLQAGRGETQY
TRBJ2-1,TRBV27,ASSPIGLAAYNEQF
TRBJ2-3,TRBV2,ASSDSGREGDTQY
TRBJ1-5,TRBV30,AWAAGSNQPQH
TRBJ2-7,TRBV21-1,ASSITGTPYEQY
TRBJ1-4,TRBV29-1,TYQGIGNEKLF
TRBJ2-5,TRBV24-1,ATSDWGVETQY
TRBJ2-1,TRBV18,ASSPWGGKDEQF
TRBJ1-5,TRBV7-2,ASSGQGLNQPQH
TRBJ1-5,TRBV29-1,SVGDRGGQPQH
TRBJ2-3,TRBV20-1,SASPGLADTQY
TRBJ2-2,TRBV24-1,ATRQGRTGELF
TRBJ2-2,TRBV30,AWSVQREAGELF
TRBJ1-2,TRBV3-1/TRBV3-2,ASSSWTGAIGYT
TRBJ2-7,TRBV7-8,ASSHVAGGYEQY
TRBJ2-5,TRBV30,AWSLGLAEETQY
TRBJ2-5,TRBV6-5,ASRGGYGTQY
TRBJ1-1,TRBV19,ASSIHGGNTEAF
TRBJ1-1,TRBV3-1/TRBV3-2,ASSQNYKVSEAF
TRBJ2-3,TRBV30,ASRYEEGPVRTDTQY
TRBJ2-7,TRBV5-1,ASSEAPYEQY
TRBJ2-1,TRBV4-1,ASSQAWTSGNDEQF
TRBJ2-7,TRBV5-6,ASSESGTGSSYEQY
TRBJ2-7,TRBV5-1,ASSLEGQGLAYEQY
TRBJ2-7,TRBV11-2,ASSHSTSANLYEQY
TRBJ2-5,TRBV3-1/TRBV3-2,ASSHGTRGEQY
TRBJ1-2,TRBV9,ASSPRDRGIYGYT
TRBJ2-1,TRBV7-2,ASRQGSGGNEQF
TRBJ1-4,TRBV5-4,ASSPKGPNEKLF
TRBJ2-7,TRBV5-1,ASSLDGPPYEQY
TRBJ2-2,TRBV11-3,ASSLAQWERTGELF
TRBJ2-7,TRBV5-1,ASSWGRDRSYEQY
TRBJ2-5,TRBV7-9,ASSPAGSPGETQY
TRBJ2-1,TRBV27,ASSLGAGFEQF
TRBJ2-4,TRBV29-1,SVEQGGTKNIQY
TRBJ2-2,TRBV15,ATTTGTANTGELF
TRBJ1-1,TRBV18,ASSPQRQGANTEAF
TRBJ1-2,TRBV28,ASLRTPGTDGYT
TRBJ2-7,TRBV7-9,ASSHTGDAYEQY
TRBJ2-2,TRBV11-1,ASSLRQNTGELF
TRBJ2-1,TRBV21-1,PYLGAPGGWNEQF
TRBJ2-5,TRBV28,ASSLTSMGQETQY
TRBJ2-1,TRBV27,VSRTGGNEQF
TRBJ2-3,TRBV18,ASSPQGGDTQY
TRBJ1-2,TRBV7-9,ASSLRPQAHDGYT
TRBJ2-2,TRBV12-3/TRBV12-4,ASSFRATGELF
TRBJ2-7,TRBV28,ASSRRTSSYEQY
TRBJ1-1,TRBV29-1,SAGPGPEAF